These T cell receptor beta chains were read from a single sample in a study of blood T cell repertoires in COVID-19. Libraries were prepared by immunoSEQ multiplex PCR; TCRdb keeps only in-frame clonotypes and omits some of them. The data contain a few hundred thousand clones, 88% of them seen just once; the ten biggest clones take up 1.2%. Sequencing was performed on PBMCs or T cells enriched from blood (not recorded which). The receptor source for this set is a woman aged 18-29 years who had recovered from COVID-19. CDR3s include the opening cysteine and the closing phenylalanine or tryptophan. The order of the fields is V gene, D gene, clone size, J gene, CDR3 DNA, CDR3 protein. The D gene is left open where the match is weak. Expanded clones are given a class, and other clones once, few, many or no size at all.

v_call: TRBV5-6; d_call: .; clone_size: .; j_call: TRBJ1-6; cdr3_nt: TGTGCCAGCAGCTTGGCCGGGGGGTCTTTACCCCCCCACTTT; cdr3_aa: CASSLAGGSLPPHF
v_call: TRBV7-2; d_call: TRBD2; clone_size: once; j_call: TRBJ2-5; cdr3_nt: TGTGCCAGCACCATCATAGCGGGGAGGTACCAAGAGACCCAGTACTTC; cdr3_aa: CASTIIAGRYQETQYF
v_call: TRBV4-3; d_call: TRBD1; clone_size: .; j_call: TRBJ1-4; cdr3_nt: TGCGCCAGCAGCCAATACAGGGGCACTAATGAAAAACTGTTTTTT; cdr3_aa: CASSQYRGTNEKLFF
v_call: TRBV7-9; d_call: .; clone_size: .; j_call: TRBJ2-5; cdr3_nt: TGTGCCAGCAGCTTTGGCAGGGGGGAAGAGACCCAGTACTTC; cdr3_aa: CASSFGRGEETQYF
v_call: TRBV27; d_call: .; clone_size: .; j_call: TRBJ2-1; cdr3_nt: TGTGCCAGCAGTTTCGGCTACAATGAGCAGTTCTTC; cdr3_aa: CASSFGYNEQFF
v_call: TRBV12-3/TRBV12-4; d_call: TRBD1; clone_size: .; j_call: TRBJ1-1; cdr3_nt: TGTGCCAGCAGTTTGGAAACAGGGGGACGGGCTTTCTTT; cdr3_aa: CASSLETGGRAFF
v_call: TRBV30; d_call: TRBD1; clone_size: .; j_call: TRBJ1-4; cdr3_nt: TGTGCCTGGAGTGTACGGTGGGACAGGACAACTAATGAAAAACTGTTTTTT; cdr3_aa: CAWSVRWDRTTNEKLFF
v_call: TRBV9; d_call: .; clone_size: once; j_call: TRBJ2-7; cdr3_nt: TGTGCCAGCAGCGTAGAACCCGGGTACGAGCAGTACTTC; cdr3_aa: CASSVEPGYEQYF
v_call: TRBV2; d_call: TRBD1; clone_size: .; j_call: TRBJ1-5; cdr3_nt: TGTGCCAGCAGTGAAGTAAGAGGGGTGGCAGGGGGCATCCGGCTGCCCCAGCATTTT; cdr3_aa: CASSEVRGVAGGIRLPQHF
v_call: TRBV6-5; d_call: .; clone_size: .; j_call: TRBJ1-1; cdr3_nt: TGTGCCAGCAGTTATGAACAGTCCTTTGAAGCTTTCTTT; cdr3_aa: CASSYEQSFEAFF
v_call: TRBV19; d_call: .; clone_size: once; j_call: TRBJ2-2; cdr3_nt: TGTGCCAGTAGTATGGGGTGGGGCGCGAACACCGGGGAGCTGTTTTTT; cdr3_aa: CASSMGWGANTGELFF
v_call: TRBV6-2/TRBV6-3; d_call: TRBD1; clone_size: .; j_call: TRBJ2-2; cdr3_nt: TGTGCCAGCAGTTACGGTGGGACAGCGAACACCGGGGAGCTGTTTTTT; cdr3_aa: CASSYGGTANTGELFF
v_call: TRBV30; d_call: .; clone_size: .; j_call: TRBJ1-4; cdr3_nt: TGTGCCTCGACAGGTTTTGCAACTAATGAAAAACTGTTTTTT; cdr3_aa: CASTGFATNEKLFF
v_call: TRBV7-2; d_call: TRBD1; clone_size: .; j_call: TRBJ2-1; cdr3_nt: TGTGCCAGCAGCCGGGACAGCAATGAGCAGTTCTTC; cdr3_aa: CASSRDSNEQFF
v_call: TRBV12-3/TRBV12-4; d_call: .; clone_size: .; j_call: TRBJ1-3; cdr3_nt: TGTGCCAGCAGTTTGCCGAGGTTAATATATTTT; cdr3_aa: CASSLPRLIYF
v_call: TRBV28; d_call: .; clone_size: .; j_call: TRBJ1-4; cdr3_nt: TGTGCCAGCAGCCTTCCAGGGGTACCTAATGAAAAACTGTTTTTT; cdr3_aa: CASSLPGVPNEKLFF
v_call: TRBV9; d_call: TRBD1; clone_size: .; j_call: TRBJ1-1; cdr3_nt: TGTGCCAGCAGCAGCAGAGGACAGGGTTTGACTGAAGCTTTCTTT; cdr3_aa: CASSSRGQGLTEAFF
v_call: TRBV19; d_call: .; clone_size: .; j_call: TRBJ2-1; cdr3_nt: TGTGCCAGTAGTAAATATCCGTACCTAGAGGACAATGAGCAGTTCTTC; cdr3_aa: CASSKYPYLEDNEQFF
v_call: TRBV6-1; d_call: .; clone_size: few; j_call: TRBJ1-5; cdr3_nt: TGTGCCAGCAGTGGAAGCGGGGAGGGCGGGCAGCCCCAGCATTTT; cdr3_aa: CASSGSGEGGQPQHF
v_call: TRBV2; d_call: .; clone_size: .; j_call: TRBJ2-3; cdr3_nt: TGTGCCAGCAGTGAACAACTGTCCACAGATACGCAGTATTTT; cdr3_aa: CASSEQLSTDTQYF
v_call: TRBV5-6; d_call: TRBD1; clone_size: .; j_call: TRBJ2-1; cdr3_nt: TGTGCCAGCAGTACCGGGACAGTCACCTACAATGAGCAGTTCTTC; cdr3_aa: CASSTGTVTYNEQFF
v_call: TRBV5-1; d_call: TRBD1; clone_size: .; j_call: TRBJ2-7; cdr3_nt: TGCGCCAGCAGCCACGGGACAGCCGGTTACGAGCAGTACTTC; cdr3_aa: CASSHGTAGYEQYF
v_call: TRBV29-1; d_call: .; clone_size: .; j_call: TRBJ1-2; cdr3_nt: TGCAGCGTTGAAGGTAGTGGCTACACCTTC; cdr3_aa: CSVEGSGYTF
v_call: TRBV5-5; d_call: .; clone_size: .; j_call: TRBJ2-7; cdr3_nt: TGTGCCAGCACCGTACAGGGTAGCTCCTACGAGCAGTACTTC; cdr3_aa: CASTVQGSSYEQYF
v_call: TRBV2; d_call: .; clone_size: .; j_call: TRBJ1-2; cdr3_nt: TGTGCCAGCATTTCGGATGGCTACACCTTC; cdr3_aa: CASISDGYTF
v_call: TRBV6-1; d_call: TRBD1; clone_size: .; j_call: TRBJ2-5; cdr3_nt: TGTGCCAGCAGTGAACCCGGACAGGGGTATAAAGAGACCCAGTACTTC; cdr3_aa: CASSEPGQGYKETQYF
v_call: TRBV5-6; d_call: TRBD1; clone_size: .; j_call: TRBJ2-5; cdr3_nt: TGTGCCAGCAGCGATGGCCCAGGGGGTGGTGAGACCCAGTACTTC; cdr3_aa: CASSDGPGGGETQYF
v_call: TRBV7-9; d_call: TRBD1; clone_size: few; j_call: TRBJ1-1; cdr3_nt: TGTGCCAGCAGCTTAGCTGGACAGGGAAGGGAAGCTTTCTTT; cdr3_aa: CASSLAGQGREAFF
v_call: TRBV10-3; d_call: TRBD2; clone_size: .; j_call: TRBJ2-7; cdr3_nt: TGTGCCATCAGTGAGTCAACGGGACTAGCCTACGAGCAGTACTTC; cdr3_aa: CAISESTGLAYEQYF
v_call: TRBV15; d_call: TRBD1; clone_size: .; j_call: TRBJ2-7; cdr3_nt: TGTGCCACCAGCAGAGCCCTAGGGGGCAGGGACGAGCAGTACTTC; cdr3_aa: CATSRALGGRDEQYF
v_call: TRBV7-2; d_call: .; clone_size: .; j_call: TRBJ1-2; cdr3_nt: TGTGCCAGCAGCTCTTTCGGACTTAGACTCAACTATGGCTACACCTTC; cdr3_aa: CASSSFGLRLNYGYTF
v_call: TRBV30; d_call: .; clone_size: .; j_call: TRBJ1-1; cdr3_nt: TGTGCCTGGAGGGGGGGGTTTATCGACACTGAAGCTTTCTTT; cdr3_aa: CAWRGGFIDTEAFF
v_call: TRBV2; d_call: .; clone_size: .; j_call: TRBJ1-1; cdr3_nt: TGTGCCAGCAGTACAGGGTTGTTGACTGAAGCTTTCTTT; cdr3_aa: CASSTGLLTEAFF
v_call: TRBV5-1; d_call: .; clone_size: few; j_call: TRBJ2-7; cdr3_nt: TGCGCCAGCAGCTCCCTCCAGGGGCTAGGGTGGGAGCAGTACTTC; cdr3_aa: CASSSLQGLGWEQYF
v_call: TRBV7-9; d_call: TRBD1; clone_size: .; j_call: TRBJ1-4; cdr3_nt: TGTGCCAGCAGCCCCCGGGACAGCCATGAAAAACTGTTTTTT; cdr3_aa: CASSPRDSHEKLFF
v_call: TRBV5-1; d_call: .; clone_size: .; j_call: TRBJ2-1; cdr3_nt: TGCGCCAGCAGCTTGGGACTAACAACCCCCAATGAGCAGTTCTTC; cdr3_aa: CASSLGLTTPNEQFF
v_call: TRBV6-5; d_call: TRBD2; clone_size: .; j_call: TRBJ2-3; cdr3_nt: TGTGCCAGCAGGATTAGCGGGGAGGGCACAGATACGCAGTATTTT; cdr3_aa: CASRISGEGTDTQYF
v_call: TRBV11-3; d_call: .; clone_size: .; j_call: TRBJ2-2; cdr3_nt: TGTGCCAGCAGCTTAGGCAGGGGAGTTACCGGGGAGCTGTTTTTT; cdr3_aa: CASSLGRGVTGELFF
v_call: TRBV6-5; d_call: TRBD1; clone_size: once; j_call: TRBJ2-7; cdr3_nt: TGTGCCAGCAGTTACGGCAGGACAGGGGCCTACGAGCAGTACTTC; cdr3_aa: CASSYGRTGAYEQYF
v_call: TRBV28; d_call: .; clone_size: .; j_call: TRBJ2-5; cdr3_nt: TGTGCCAGCAACTATGGCGAACGGGGGACCCAGTACTTC; cdr3_aa: CASNYGERGTQYF
v_call: TRBV15; d_call: .; clone_size: .; j_call: TRBJ2-7; cdr3_nt: TGTGCCACCAGCAGAGATTGGGGCGGGGAACGTGCCTACGAGCAGTACTTC; cdr3_aa: CATSRDWGGERAYEQYF
v_call: TRBV30; d_call: .; clone_size: .; j_call: TRBJ2-7; cdr3_nt: TGTGCCTGGAGTCAGGGAGGGGGATCCTACTCCTACGAGCAGTACTTC; cdr3_aa: CAWSQGGGSYSYEQYF
v_call: TRBV10-3; d_call: .; clone_size: .; j_call: TRBJ2-3; cdr3_nt: TGTGCCATCAGTGAGGACGGAGCTAGCACAGATACGCAGTATTTT; cdr3_aa: CAISEDGASTDTQYF
v_call: TRBV5-1; d_call: TRBD2; clone_size: few; j_call: TRBJ2-3; cdr3_nt: TGCGCCAGCAGCTTGGGGGCTAGCGGAGGTGGCACAGATACGCAGTATTTT; cdr3_aa: CASSLGASGGGTDTQYF
v_call: TRBV5-1; d_call: .; clone_size: .; j_call: TRBJ1-5; cdr3_nt: TGCGCCAGCAGCTTTGATGTGGGCAGGGGTCAGCCCCAGCATTTT; cdr3_aa: CASSFDVGRGQPQHF
v_call: TRBV5-1; d_call: .; clone_size: .; j_call: TRBJ1-2; cdr3_nt: TGCGCCAGCAGCTTGAGTGAGGGCTATGGCTACACCTTC; cdr3_aa: CASSLSEGYGYTF
v_call: TRBV6-5; d_call: TRBD1; clone_size: .; j_call: TRBJ1-6; cdr3_nt: TGTGCCAGCGGTCCGGACAGGGGATCGTACTCACCCCTCCACTTT; cdr3_aa: CASGPDRGSYSPLHF
v_call: TRBV2; d_call: .; clone_size: .; j_call: TRBJ1-1; cdr3_nt: TGTGCCAGCCTAGCCACTGAAGCTTTCTTT; cdr3_aa: CASLATEAFF
v_call: TRBV9; d_call: .; clone_size: .; j_call: TRBJ2-7; cdr3_nt: TGTGCCAGCAGCGTAGGACAGACCTTCCACCACGAGCAGTACTTC; cdr3_aa: CASSVGQTFHHEQYF
v_call: TRBV28; d_call: TRBD1; clone_size: .; j_call: TRBJ2-7; cdr3_nt: TGTGCCAGCAGTCCGACAGGGGTCCCCTACGAGCAGTACTTC; cdr3_aa: CASSPTGVPYEQYF
v_call: TRBV3-1/TRBV3-2; d_call: TRBD1; clone_size: .; j_call: TRBJ1-2; cdr3_nt: TGTGCCAGCAGCCAGACTGAGGCAGGGGGTGGCTACACCTTC; cdr3_aa: CASSQTEAGGGYTF
v_call: TRBV21-1; d_call: .; clone_size: .; j_call: TRBJ1-5; cdr3_nt: TGTGCCAGCAGCAAAGCGATCCCCGCCAGGGGTCAGCCCCAGCATTTT; cdr3_aa: CASSKAIPARGQPQHF
v_call: TRBV5-5; d_call: .; clone_size: .; j_call: TRBJ1-1; cdr3_nt: TGTGCCAGCAGCCGGCCGGAGGGGACTGAAGCTTTCTTT; cdr3_aa: CASSRPEGTEAFF
v_call: TRBV9; d_call: .; clone_size: .; j_call: TRBJ2-2; cdr3_nt: TGTGCCAGCAGCGTAGTTGCGACAGGGAACACCGGGGAGCTGTTTTTT; cdr3_aa: CASSVVATGNTGELFF
v_call: TRBV10-3; d_call: TRBD2; clone_size: few; j_call: TRBJ2-2; cdr3_nt: TGTGCCATCAGTGCCGCCCCGACTAGCGGGGGGGCGGACACCGGGGAGCTGTTTTTT; cdr3_aa: CAISAAPTSGGADTGELFF
v_call: TRBV6-5; d_call: .; clone_size: .; j_call: TRBJ2-5; cdr3_nt: TGTGCCAGCAGTAGGCAGACAGGGACTGAGACCCAGTACTTC; cdr3_aa: CASSRQTGTETQYF
v_call: TRBV9; d_call: TRBD1; clone_size: few; j_call: TRBJ1-6; cdr3_nt: TGTGCCAGCAGCGTAATGTGGGACAGGGATAATTCACCCCTCCACTTT; cdr3_aa: CASSVMWDRDNSPLHF
v_call: TRBV18; d_call: .; clone_size: once; j_call: TRBJ2-5; cdr3_nt: TGTGCCAGCTCACCACCGATGGCTCAAGAGACCCAGTACTTC; cdr3_aa: CASSPPMAQETQYF
v_call: TRBV4-1; d_call: TRBD1; clone_size: .; j_call: TRBJ2-5; cdr3_nt: TGCGCCAGCAGCCAAGTCAAGGGGGCAGGGACCCACCAAGAGACCCAGTACTTC; cdr3_aa: CASSQVKGAGTHQETQYF
v_call: TRBV21-1; d_call: .; clone_size: .; j_call: TRBJ2-2; cdr3_nt: TGTGCCAGAAGGGGCCCCAGCTACACCGGGGAGCTGTTTTTT; cdr3_aa: CARRGPSYTGELFF